These T cell receptor beta chains were read from a single sample in a study of blood T cell repertoires in COVID-19. Sequenced by immunoSEQ multiplex PCR; TCRdb stores in-frame clones only, minus some. The sample carries about 62,000 clones, more than 80% recorded once. Sequencing was performed on peripheral blood. The receptors were sampled from a woman of 80 years or more with acute or convalescent COVID-19. CDR3s include the opening cysteine and the closing phenylalanine or tryptophan. D genes are given only for firm matches. The listing skips clone size in some rows; elsewhere it reads once, few, many or a size class.

V	size	J	D	CDR3	DNA
TRBV19	-	TRBJ1-3	TRBD1	CASSQGGLSGNTIYF	TGTGCCAGTAGCCAGGGGGGCCTCTCTGGAAACACCATATATTTT
TRBV28	-	TRBJ1-1	-	CATGASTEAFF	TGTGCCACAGGGGCCAGCACTGAAGCTTTCTTT
TRBV28	once	TRBJ1-4	-	CATHRATNEKLFF	TGTGCCACACACAGGGCAACTAATGAAAAACTGTTTTTT
TRBV19	-	TRBJ1-2	-	CASSMDSGGYTF	TGTGCCAGTAGTATGGACAGTGGTGGCTACACCTTC
TRBV5-1	-	TRBJ2-1	-	CASSLDFQMREQFF	TGCGCCAGCAGCTTGGACTTCCAGATGAGGGAGCAGTTCTTC
TRBV19	few	TRBJ2-2	TRBD1	CASSTATGANTGELFF	TGTGCCAGTAGTACCGCGACAGGGGCTAACACCGGGGAGCTGTTTTTT
TRBV4-3	-	TRBJ1-4	-	CASSQGQLPRIEKLFF	TGCGCCAGCAGCCAAGGACAGCTACCTAGAATTGAAAAACTGTTTTTT
TRBV20-1	few	TRBJ2-1	TRBD2	CSASTTSGRFVHNEQFF	TGCAGTGCTAGTACCACTAGCGGGAGATTCGTCCACAATGAGCAGTTCTTC
TRBV21-1	-	TRBJ1-3	-	CASSSEMGHLNTIYF	TGTGCCAGCAGCTCGGAAATGGGACACTTAAACACCATATATTTT
TRBV24-1	-	TRBJ2-1	TRBD2	CATSDGVLAGTNEQFF	TGTGCCACCAGTGATGGGGTACTAGCGGGAACGAATGAGCAGTTCTTC
TRBV3-1/TRBV3-2	-	TRBJ1-6	TRBD1	CASSPTGGKSPLHF	TGTGCCAGCAGCCCGACAGGGGGTAAGTCACCCCTCCACTTT
TRBV5-4	few	TRBJ1-1	-	CASSPRGPLITEAFF	TGTGCCAGCAGCCCCCGAGGGCCCTTGATCACTGAAGCTTTCTTT
TRBV7-9	-	TRBJ2-3	TRBD2	CASSSGLAASTDTQYF	TGTGCCAGCAGCTCAGGACTAGCGGCTAGCACAGATACGCAGTATTTT
TRBV28	-	TRBJ2-7	TRBD1	CASSNPRDRVLYEQYF	TGTGCCAGCAGTAATCCCCGGGACAGGGTTTTGTACGAGCAGTACTTC
TRBV19	-	TRBJ2-7	TRBD1	CASRSGTGGSYEQYF	TGTGCCAGTAGGTCCGGGACAGGGGGCTCCTACGAGCAGTACTTC
TRBV30	-	TRBJ2-7	-	CAWSLDWGREQYF	TGTGCCTGGAGCCTCGATTGGGGCCGGGAGCAGTACTTC
TRBV10-3	few	TRBJ2-7	-	CATRNRNEQYF	TGTGCCACCCGGAACAGGAACGAGCAGTACTTC
TRBV10-2	-	TRBJ2-5	-	CASSVRETQYF	TGCGCCAGCAGTGTCAGGGAGACCCAGTACTTC
TRBV18	-	TRBJ2-2	-	CASSGSGTNPTGELFF	TGTGCCAGCTCAGGATCCGGGACAAACCCCACCGGGGAGCTGTTTTTT
TRBV7-8	few	TRBJ1-6	-	CASSSDHRRWNSPLHF	TGTGCCAGCAGCTCAGATCACAGGCGCTGGAATTCACCCCTCCACTTT
TRBV6-5	-	TRBJ1-6	-	CASTLAGENSPLHF	TGTGCCAGCACTTTGGCAGGGGAGAATTCACCCCTCCACTTT
TRBV11-1	-	TRBJ1-1	-	CASSLGQDTEAFF	TGTGCCAGCAGCTTAGGACAGGACACTGAAGCTTTCTTT
TRBV7-2	-	TRBJ1-1	-	CASIDGGNTEAFF	TGTGCCAGCATTGACGGGGGGAACACTGAAGCTTTCTTT
TRBV27	-	TRBJ1-1	TRBD1	CASSLYPPGTGGTEAFF	TGTGCCAGCAGTTTATACCCGCCCGGAACAGGGGGCACTGAAGCTTTCTTT
TRBV10-3	-	TRBJ2-1	-	CAISGSGFNEQFF	TGTGCCATCAGTGGATCAGGGTTCAATGAGCAGTTCTTC
TRBV5-1	few	TRBJ2-2	TRBD2	CASALAGGNTGELFF	TGCGCCAGCGCCCTAGCGGGAGGGAACACCGGGGAGCTGTTTTTT
TRBV7-6	-	TRBJ1-4	-	CASSLGAAINEKLFF	TGTGCCAGCAGCTTAGGGGCAGCTATTAATGAAAAACTGTTTTTT
TRBV20-1	-	TRBJ2-1	-	CSASDLVGDEQFF	TGCAGTGCTAGTGATCTAGTTGGCGATGAGCAGTTCTTC
TRBV5-6	-	TRBJ1-2	-	CASSPQGYGYTF	TGTGCCAGCAGCCCACAGGGCTATGGCTACACCTTC
TRBV19	-	TRBJ2-3	TRBD1	CASSIDGGQGIVRDTQYF	TGTGCCAGTAGTATAGATGGCGGACAGGGGATAGTGCGAGATACGCAGTATTTT
TRBV3-1/TRBV3-2	-	TRBJ2-7	TRBD2	CASSQAALAGGGMQYF	TGTGCCAGCAGCCAAGCCGCGCTAGCGGGAGGGGGGATGCAGTACTTC
TRBV4-1	-	TRBJ2-3	TRBD2	CASVSGLAAHTDTQYF	TGCGCCAGCGTCTCCGGGCTAGCGGCCCACACAGATACGCAGTATTTT
TRBV21-1	few	TRBJ2-3	-	CASSDSRTDTQYF	TGTGCCAGCAGCGACAGCCGCACAGATACGCAGTATTTT
TRBV7-2	-	TRBJ1-1	-	CASSPRRGSTEAFF	TGTGCCAGCAGCCCCCGCAGGGGAAGCACTGAAGCTTTCTTT
TRBV6-5	-	TRBJ2-7	-	CAGSYGPDIYYEQYF	TGTGCCGGCAGTTACGGACCGGACATTTACTACGAGCAGTACTTC
TRBV7-9	-	TRBJ2-5	-	CASSLEGASSFGFQETQYF	TGTGCCAGCAGCTTAGAGGGAGCATCTTCCTTTGGGTTCCAAGAGACCCAGTACTTC
TRBV28	-	TRBJ2-7	-	CASSWQGYEQYF	TGTGCCAGCAGTTGGCAGGGCTACGAGCAGTACTTC
TRBV5-1	-	TRBJ1-3	TRBD1	CASSAGTGGFGNTIYF	TGCGCCAGCAGCGCCGGGACAGGGGGCTTTGGAAACACCATATATTTT
TRBV4-3	-	TRBJ1-1	-	CASSQDLNRVTEAFF	TGCGCCAGCAGCCAAGATCTGAACAGGGTTACTGAAGCTTTCTTT
TRBV10-2	-	TRBJ2-1	TRBD2	CASSLASGYNEQFF	TGCGCCAGCAGTCTGGCTAGCGGTTACAATGAGCAGTTCTTC
TRBV12-3/TRBV12-4	-	TRBJ1-2	-	CASSFHNYGYTF	TGTGCCAGCAGTTTTCATAACTATGGCTACACCTTC
TRBV4-3	-	TRBJ2-5	TRBD2	CASSQSTSDQETQYF	TGCGCCAGCAGCCAATCAACTAGCGACCAAGAGACCCAGTACTTC
TRBV11-3	-	TRBJ2-3	-	CASSPGRGAQRSQYF	TGTGCCAGCAGCCCAGGGCGGGGCGCGCAGAGGTCGCAGTATTTT
TRBV2	few	TRBJ1-2	-	CASSREGVNYGYTF	TGTGCCAGCAGTAGAGAGGGGGTAAACTATGGCTACACCTTC
TRBV21-1	-	TRBJ2-1	-	CASRGLAGSSYNEQFF	TGTGCCAGTCGGGGGCTAGCGGGTAGCTCCTACAATGAGCAGTTCTTC
TRBV19	-	TRBJ1-1	TRBD1	CASSGGGARTEAFF	TGTGCCAGTAGCGGAGGGGGCGCGAGGACTGAAGCTTTCTTT
TRBV7-2	few	TRBJ1-6	TRBD1	CASSFQAGGFSPLHF	TGTGCCAGCAGCTTCCAGGCAGGGGGCTTCTCACCCCTCCACTTT
TRBV27	-	TRBJ2-5	TRBD2	CASSGAGSGRKEETQYF	TGTGCCAGCAGTGGGGCGGGTAGCGGGAGGAAGGAGGAGACCCAGTACTTC
TRBV29-1	-	TRBJ2-1	TRBD2	CSVAVESGAYNEQFF	TGCAGCGTTGCTGTCGAGAGCGGGGCCTACAATGAGCAGTTCTTC
TRBV6-5	few	TRBJ1-2	TRBD1	CASSYLQGAWSDGYTF	TGTGCCAGCAGTTATTTACAGGGGGCCTGGTCGGATGGCTACACCTTC
TRBV2	few	TRBJ2-7	-	CASSGEGLGYEQYF	TGTGCCAGCAGCGGGGAAGGACTGGGCTACGAGCAGTACTTC
TRBV28	-	TRBJ1-1	-	CASRRQMNTEAFF	TGTGCCAGCAGAAGACAGATGAACACTGAAGCTTTCTTT